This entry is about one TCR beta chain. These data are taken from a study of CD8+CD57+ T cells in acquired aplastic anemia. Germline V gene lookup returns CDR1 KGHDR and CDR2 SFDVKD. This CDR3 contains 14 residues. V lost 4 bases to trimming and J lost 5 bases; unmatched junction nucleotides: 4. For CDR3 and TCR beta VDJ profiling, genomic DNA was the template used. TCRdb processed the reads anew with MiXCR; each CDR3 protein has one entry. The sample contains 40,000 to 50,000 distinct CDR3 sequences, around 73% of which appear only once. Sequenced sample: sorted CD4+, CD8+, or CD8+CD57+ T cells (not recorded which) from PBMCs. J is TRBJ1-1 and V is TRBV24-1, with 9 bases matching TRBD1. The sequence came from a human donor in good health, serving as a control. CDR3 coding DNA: TGTGCCACCAGTGAAGGACAGGGGAAAACTGAAGCTTTCTTT. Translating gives CATSEGQGKTEAFF.